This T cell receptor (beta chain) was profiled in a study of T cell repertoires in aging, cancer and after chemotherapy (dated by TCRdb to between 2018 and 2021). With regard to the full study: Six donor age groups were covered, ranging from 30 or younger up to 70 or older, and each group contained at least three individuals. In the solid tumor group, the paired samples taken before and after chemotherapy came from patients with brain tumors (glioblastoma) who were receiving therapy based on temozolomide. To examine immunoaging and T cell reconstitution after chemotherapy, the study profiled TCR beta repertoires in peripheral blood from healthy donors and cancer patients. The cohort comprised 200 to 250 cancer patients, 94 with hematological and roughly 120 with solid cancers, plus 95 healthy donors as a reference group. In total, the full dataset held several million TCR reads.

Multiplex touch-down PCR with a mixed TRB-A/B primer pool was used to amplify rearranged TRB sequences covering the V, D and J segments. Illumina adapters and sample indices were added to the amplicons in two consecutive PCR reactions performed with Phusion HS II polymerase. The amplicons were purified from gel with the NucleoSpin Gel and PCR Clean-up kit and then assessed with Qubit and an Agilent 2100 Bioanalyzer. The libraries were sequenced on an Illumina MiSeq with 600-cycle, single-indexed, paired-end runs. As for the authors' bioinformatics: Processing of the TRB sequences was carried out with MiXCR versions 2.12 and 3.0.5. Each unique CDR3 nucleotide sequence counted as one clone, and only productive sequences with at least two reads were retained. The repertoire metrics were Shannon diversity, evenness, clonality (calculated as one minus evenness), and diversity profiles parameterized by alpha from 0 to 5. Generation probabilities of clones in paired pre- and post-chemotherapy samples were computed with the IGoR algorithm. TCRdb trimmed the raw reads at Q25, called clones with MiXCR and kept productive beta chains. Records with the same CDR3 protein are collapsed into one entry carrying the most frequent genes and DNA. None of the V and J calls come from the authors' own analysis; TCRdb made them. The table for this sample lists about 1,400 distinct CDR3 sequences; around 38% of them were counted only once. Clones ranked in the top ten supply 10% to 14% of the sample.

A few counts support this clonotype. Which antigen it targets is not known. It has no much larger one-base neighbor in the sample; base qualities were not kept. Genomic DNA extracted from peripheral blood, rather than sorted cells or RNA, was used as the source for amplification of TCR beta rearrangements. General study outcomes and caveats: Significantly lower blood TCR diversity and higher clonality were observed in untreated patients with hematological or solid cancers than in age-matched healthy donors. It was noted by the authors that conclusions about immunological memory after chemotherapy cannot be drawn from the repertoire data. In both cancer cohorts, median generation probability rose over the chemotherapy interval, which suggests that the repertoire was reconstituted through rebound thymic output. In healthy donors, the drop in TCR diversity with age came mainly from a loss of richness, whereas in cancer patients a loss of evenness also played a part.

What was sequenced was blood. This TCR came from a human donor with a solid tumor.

The CDR3 is CASARVGSTDTQYF. The nucleotides are TGTGCCAGCGCCCGGGTCGGGAGCACAGATACGCAGTATTTT. The rearrangement combines TRBV27 with TRBJ2-3; there is no confident call for the D gene. Reading the germline V gene (reference sequence) gives CDR1 MNHEY and CDR2 SMNVEV. V was cut back by 8 bases and J by 0 bases, leaving a gap of 12 bases between them. The CDR3 measures 14 amino acids from cysteine to phenylalanine. The only DNA kept is the CDR3, 42 bases in frame from the first base.